This TCR beta chain was retrieved from a study of technical replicates of blood from several donors (dated by TCRdb to 2016 to 2017). To prepare the library, the immunoSEQ multiplex PCR assay was applied. What TCRdb holds here is the immuneACCESS table cut down to in-frame rearrangements. Part of the clones is not present; checked against another copy, under half of the missing clones reflect an unresolved V gene, and the others are unexplained. Within this sample are about 62,000 clones, with approximately 89% of them counted one time only. Of the sample, around 5.2% is held by the ten largest clones. A word on this clone: This receptor's antigen is unknown. Base qualities are not at hand, and no much larger clone is one base apart.

Reading from cysteine to phenylalanine, the CDR3 counts 14 amino acids. Solely the CDR3 DNA is kept, with 42 bases framed from the first base. Between the V and J ends, shortened by 3 bases and 4 bases respectively, the junction contains 10 bases. Sequences SGHNT (CDR1) and YENEEA (CDR2) are obtained from the germline V gene. The chain joins TRBV11-3 to TRBJ2-1, with TRBD2 as a weak D call on 6 bases. The sequenced material came from PBMCs. The receptor was isolated from a human donor in good health. Some clones in this sample may be carry-over from other donors' samples. Here is the DNA: TGTGCCAGCAGCTTGGAGGGGCGGTACAATGAGCAGTTCTTC. Its translation reads: CASSLEGRYNEQFF.